The next 9 T cell receptor beta chains were all read from a single sample in a study of T cells in Graves' hyperthyroidism and ophthalmopathy. RNA transcripts served as the template for amplifying TCR beta CDR3 regions. Using the HTBI primer set, a first-round RT-PCR was run on the TCR CDR3. TCRdb ran MiXCR on the multiplex PCR reads and lists one entry per CDR3 protein. The sample holds about 500,000 distinct CDR3 sequences, 15% to 20% seen once. Sequenced: blood. These TCRs come from a woman aged 30 to 39 with Graves' ophthalmopathy.

This clonotype has a count of ten or more. The chain's CDR3 is CASSLAGRLNYGYTF. As DNA, the CDR3 is TGTGCCAGCAGCTTAGCCGGACGGCTTAACTATGGCTACACCTTC. The chain employs TRBV7-2 and TRBJ1-2; no firm D call. The V gene lost 0 bases and the J gene lost 1 base, with 9 bases spanning the gap. The CDR3 covers 15 residues. Germline V gene sequence: CDR1 SGHTA, CDR2 FQGNSA.

The V gene is TRBV20-1, the J gene TRBJ2-7, with TRBD2 identical over 7 bases. This CDR3 is built from 14 residues. Germline V gene data show CDR1 as DFQATT and CDR2 as SNEGSKA (reference sequence). Trimming cost V 3 bases and J 4 bases; bases outside gene matches: 9. The CDR3 loop reads CSASPPGGEYEQYF. CDR3 nucleotide sequence: TGCAGTGCTAGCCCGCCGGGAGGTGAATACGAGCAGTACTTC.

Note on this clonotype: It may be a read error: a sequence one base away is much more abundant. The genes are TRBV12-3 or TRBV12-4 and TRBJ2-3, with 8 bases aligning to TRBD1. The CDR3 spans 17 residues. V lost 2 bases and J lost 4; bases outside the gene matches: 11. CDR3 residues: CASSLILGTGGADTQYF. The CDR3 region has the DNA TGTGCCAGCAGTTTAATTTTGGGGACAGGAGGCGCAGATACGCAGTATTTT.

The chain joins TRBV5-6 to TRBJ2-7; 8 nucleotides align to TRBD1. The CDR3 spans 15 residues. The germline V gene encodes CDR1 SGHDT and CDR2 YYEEEE. V shed 2 bases, J shed 4 bases, and the junction held 8 bases outside the gene matches. CDR3: CASSFTGTGRYEQYF. The CDR3 nucleotides read TGTGCCAGCAGCTTCACCGGGACAGGCAGATACGAGCAGTACTTC.

This clonotype occurred many times. This chain links TRBV20-1 with TRBJ1-2; D uncertain. CDR3 length: 13 residues. V gave up 3 bases and J gave up 2 bases, with 10 bases separating them. The germline V gene encodes CDR1 DFQATT and CDR2 SNEGSKA (reference sequence). In DNA, the CDR3 is TGCAGTGCTAGTGGCAGTGTAAACTATGGCTACACCTTC. It encodes CSASGSVNYGYTF.

As concerns this clonotype: This may arise from a read error, as a much more abundant clone is one base away. The chain couples TRBV7-3 to TRBJ2-7; 9 nucleotides agree with TRBD1. Looked up from germline, CDR1 is SGHTA and CDR2 is FQGTGA. CDR3 size: 14 residues. The CDR3: CASSPTGGRYEQCF. The CDR3 DNA sequence: TGTGCCAGCAGCCCTACAGGGGGCAGGTACGAGCAGTGCTTC.

This clonotype was observed many times. The V call is TRBV11-1, the J call TRBJ2-5; D gene ambiguous. The CDR3 is 15 amino acids. Germline V gives CDR1 SGHAT, CDR2 FQDESV (reference sequence). V was clipped by 3 bases and J by 4 bases, with 15 bases between them. The chain's CDR3 is CASSLGRVDGETQYF. The CDR3 coding sequence is TGTGCCAGCAGCTTGGGCAGAGTGGATGGAGAGACCCAGTACTTC.

This clonotype was seen repeatedly, ten times or more. The chain combines TRBV20-1 with TRBJ1-2, with 7 nucleotides matching TRBD1. Germline CDR1 and CDR2: DFQATT and SNEGSKA (reference sequence). Losses at the gene ends were 7 bases for V and 0 bases for J; bases not matched to a gene: 5. The CDR3 has 13 amino acids. This CDR3 reads CSVDRAANYGYTF. CDR3 sequence (DNA): TGCAGTGTCGACAGGGCAGCTAACTATGGCTACACCTTC.

About this clonotype itself: Being one base from a much bigger clone, this may be a read error. The chain combines TRBV11-2 with TRBJ2-2; D is ambiguous. The CDR3 loop spans 16 amino acids. Trimming stripped 1 base from V and 4 bases from J, with 13 bases between. Germline V CDR1 and CDR2: SGHAT, FQNNGV. The CDR3 DNA follows: TGTGCCAGCAGCTTAGCCAGGTCGACGTCCACCGGGGAGCTGTTTTTT. Translated: CASSLARSTSTGELFF.